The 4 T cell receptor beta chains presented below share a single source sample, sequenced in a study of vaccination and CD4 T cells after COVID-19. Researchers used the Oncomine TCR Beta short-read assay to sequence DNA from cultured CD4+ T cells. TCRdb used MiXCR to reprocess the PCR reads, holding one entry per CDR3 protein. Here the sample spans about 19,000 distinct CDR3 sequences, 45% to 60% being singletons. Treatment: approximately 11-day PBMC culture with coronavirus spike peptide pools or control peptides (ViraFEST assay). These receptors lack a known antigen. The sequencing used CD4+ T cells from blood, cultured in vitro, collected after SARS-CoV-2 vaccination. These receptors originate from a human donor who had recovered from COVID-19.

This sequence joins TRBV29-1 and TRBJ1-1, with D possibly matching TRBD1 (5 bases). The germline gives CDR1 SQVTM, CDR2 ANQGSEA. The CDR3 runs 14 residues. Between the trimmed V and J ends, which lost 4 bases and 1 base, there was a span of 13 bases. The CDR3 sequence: CSVGVTGGNTEAFF. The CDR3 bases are TGCAGCGTTGGGGTTACAGGAGGGAACACTGAAGCTTTCTTT.

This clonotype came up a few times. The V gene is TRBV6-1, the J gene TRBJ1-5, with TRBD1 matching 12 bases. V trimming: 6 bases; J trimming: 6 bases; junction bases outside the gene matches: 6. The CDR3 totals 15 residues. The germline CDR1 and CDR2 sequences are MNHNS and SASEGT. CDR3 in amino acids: CASRGGQGASQPQHF. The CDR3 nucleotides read TGTGCCAGCAGGGGGGGACAGGGGGCTTCTCAGCCCCAGCATTTT.

As DNA, the CDR3 is TGTGCCAGCCGCTATAATAGCAATCAGCCCCAGCATTTT. As protein: CASRYNSNQPQHF. This chain connects TRBV6-1 to TRBJ1-5; D is uncertain. V lost 8 bases, J lost 0 bases, and 8 bases lay in between. Germline V CDR1 and CDR2: MNHNS, SASEGT. CDR3 size: 13 residues.

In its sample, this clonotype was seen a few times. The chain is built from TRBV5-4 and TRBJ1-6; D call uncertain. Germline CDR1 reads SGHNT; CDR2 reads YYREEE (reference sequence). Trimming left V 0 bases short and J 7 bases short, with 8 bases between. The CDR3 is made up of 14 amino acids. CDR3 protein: CASSLEQRNSPLHF. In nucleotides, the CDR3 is TGTGCCAGCAGCTTGGAGCAGAGAAATTCACCCCTCCACTTT.